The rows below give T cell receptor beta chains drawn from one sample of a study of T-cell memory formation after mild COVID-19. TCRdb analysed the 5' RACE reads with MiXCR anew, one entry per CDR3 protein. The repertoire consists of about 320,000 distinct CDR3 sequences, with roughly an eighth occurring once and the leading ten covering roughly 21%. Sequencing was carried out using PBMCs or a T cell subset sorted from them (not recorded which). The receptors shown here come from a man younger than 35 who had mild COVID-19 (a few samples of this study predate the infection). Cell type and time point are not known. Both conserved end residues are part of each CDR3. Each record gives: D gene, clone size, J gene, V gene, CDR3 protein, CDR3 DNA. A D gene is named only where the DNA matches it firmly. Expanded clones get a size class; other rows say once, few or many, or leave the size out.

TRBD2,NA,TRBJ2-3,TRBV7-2,CASSMGLAGITDTQYF,TGTGCCAGCAGCATGGGACTAGCGGGCATCACAGATACGCAGTATTTT
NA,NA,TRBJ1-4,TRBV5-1,CASSLQVNEKLFF,TGCGCCAGCAGCTTACAGGTTAATGAAAAACTGTTTTTT
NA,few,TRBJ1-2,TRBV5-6,CASSLRRRNYGYTF,TGTGCCAGCAGCCTACGCCGACGGAACTATGGCTACACCTTC
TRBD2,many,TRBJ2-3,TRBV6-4,CASSEASGDSTDTQYF,TGTGCCAGCAGTGAGGCTAGCGGGGATAGCACAGATACGCAGTATTTT
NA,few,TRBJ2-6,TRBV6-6,CASSYGAGGSSGANVLTF,TGTGCCAGCAGTTATGGGGCAGGCGGAAGCTCTGGGGCCAACGTCCTGACTTTC
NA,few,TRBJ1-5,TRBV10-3,CATRNRADQPQHF,TGTGCCACCCGGAACAGGGCTGATCAGCCCCAGCATTTT
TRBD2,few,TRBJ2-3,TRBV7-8,CASTLPRGGSDTQYF,TGTGCCAGCACCCTCCCCCGGGGGGGCTCGGATACGCAGTATTTT
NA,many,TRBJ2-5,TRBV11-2,CAIRRGETQYF,TGTGCCATCCGGAGGGGCGAGACCCAGTACTTC
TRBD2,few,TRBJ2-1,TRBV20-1,CSATSGGVLIEQFF,TGCAGTGCTACGAGCGGGGGGGTGCTAATCGAGCAGTTCTTC
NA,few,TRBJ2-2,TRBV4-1,CASSHVGDRTGELFF,TGCGCCAGCAGTCACGTGGGGGATCGGACCGGGGAGCTGTTTTTT
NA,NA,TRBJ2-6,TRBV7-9,CASSLGLGPPGANVLTF,TGTGCCAGCAGCTTAGGGCTGGGACCCCCTGGGGCCAACGTCCTGACTTTC
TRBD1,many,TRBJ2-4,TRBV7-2,CASSLRSSLDRGSYF,TGTGCCAGCAGCCTACGAAGTTCTTTGGACAGGGGTTCGTACTTC
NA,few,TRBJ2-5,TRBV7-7,CASSLGGAGGSETQYF,TGTGCCAGCAGCTTAGGGGGGGCTGGAGGCAGCGAGACCCAGTACTTC
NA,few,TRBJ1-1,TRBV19,CASSQQTWRDTEAFF,TGTGCCAGTAGTCAACAGACCTGGAGGGACACTGAAGCTTTCTTT
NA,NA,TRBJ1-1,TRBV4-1,CASSQDRVSEAFF,TGCGCCAGCAGCCAAGACAGGGTCTCTGAAGCTTTCTTT
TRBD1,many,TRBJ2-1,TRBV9,CASSVGTGRGEQFF,TGTGCCAGCAGCGTAGGGACAGGGAGAGGGGAGCAGTTCTTC
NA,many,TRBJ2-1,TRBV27,CASGRTRLSEQFF,TGTGCCAGCGGTCGGACCCGCTTATCTGAGCAGTTCTTC
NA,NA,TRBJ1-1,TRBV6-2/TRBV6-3,CASSYSERNTEAFF,TGTGCCAGCAGTTACTCGGAGCGGAACACTGAAGCTTTCTTT
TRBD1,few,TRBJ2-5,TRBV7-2,CASSPQGTGGWETQYF,TGTGCCAGCAGCCCCCAGGGGACAGGGGGTTGGGAGACCCAGTACTTC
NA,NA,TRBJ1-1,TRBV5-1,CASSWGGSVNTEAFF,TGCGCCAGCAGCTGGGGTGGGTCGGTAAACACTGAAGCTTTCTTT
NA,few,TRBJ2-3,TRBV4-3,CASSQDLASGGTDTQYF,TGCGCCAGCAGCCAAGATTTGGCTAGTGGTGGCACAGATACGCAGTATTTT
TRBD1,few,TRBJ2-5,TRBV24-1,CATSDPAERQGQETQYF,TGTGCCACCAGTGATCCGGCCGAGAGACAGGGACAAGAGACCCAGTACTTC
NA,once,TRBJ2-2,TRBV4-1,CASSQEELVPGELFF,TGCGCCAGCAGCCAAGAGGAACTTGTTCCCGGGGAGCTGTTTTTT
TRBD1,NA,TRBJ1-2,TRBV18,CASSPGTGTFNYGYTF,TGTGCCAGCTCACCAGGGACAGGGACATTTAACTATGGCTACACCTTC